The following is a TCR beta chain sequence with its context. The data stem from a study of T cells in Graves' hyperthyroidism and ophthalmopathy. Fresh peripheral blood, around 11 ml of it, supplied the PBMCs. Template material for amplifying TCR beta CDR3 regions consisted of RNA transcripts. During a first-round RT-PCR of the TCR CDR3, the HTBI primer set was used. TCRdb fed the multiplex PCR reads into MiXCR, producing one record per CDR3 protein. The sample yields approximately 370,000 distinct CDR3 sequences, approximately 17% seen once. The specimen was blood. The source is a woman aged 25-40 years with Graves' hyperthyroidism that later progressed to Graves' ophthalmopathy.

The CDR3 nucleotides are TGTGCCAGCAGTTTATTTGGTAGCGGCAGACCTAACACAGATACGCAGTATTTT. It yields the protein CASSLFGSGRPNTDTQYF. V and J are TRBV28 and TRBJ2-3; a weak D match, TRBD2 (6 bases). Trimming took off 1 base at V and 2 bases at J, with 19 bases between the two ends. CDR1 MDHEN and CDR2 SYDVKM come from the germline V gene. The length of the CDR3 is 18 residues.